This TCR beta chain was captured in a study of T cells after yellow fever vaccination. Synthesis of TCR cDNA relied on 5'RACE template switching, which attached a universal primer site and UMIs. TCRdb independently ran MiXCR on the 5' RACE reads; one entry per CDR3 protein. The sample has fewer than 450,000 distinct CDR3 sequences, 11% seen once. Ten or more counts support this clonotype. Its cognate antigen is unknown. Broader study findings: The booster saw the reappearance of most primary-vaccination clones (96% CD4, around 88% CD8). FACS-sorted repertoires might harbor abundant contaminating clonotypes from the bulk population. Secondary responses were weaker yet peaked faster, day 5 versus 15.

This CDR3 comprises 15 residues. Per germline, CDR1 SGDLS and CDR2 YYNGEE. V shed 0 bases and J 6 bases; nucleotides not matched to a gene: 5. The clonotype comes from a young man who received the YFV17D yellow fever vaccine. The sample was PBMCs, taken on the day of the first yellow fever vaccination. The rearrangement joins TRBV9 to TRBJ2-1, with TRBD2 matching over 8 bases. CDR3 DNA sequence: TGTGCCAGCAGCGTAGACGCGGGGGGTGTCAATGAGCAGTTCTTC. Translating it yields CASSVDAGGVNEQFF.